The 17 T cell receptor beta chains presented below share a single source sample, sequenced in a study of T-cell memory formation after mild COVID-19. TCRdb reanalysed the 5' RACE reads using MiXCR and keeps one entry per CDR3 protein. The data hold about 82,000 distinct CDR3 sequences, with 9.5% to 15% observed a single time. The material sequenced was PBMCs or a T cell subset sorted from them (not recorded which). These receptors were obtained from a man aged 18 to 35 who had mild COVID-19 (a few samples of this study predate the infection). Cell type and time point are not known.

The CDR3: CASGDRAGYTF. Here the CDR3 DNA reads TGTGCCAGCGGGGACAGGGCCGGCTACACCTTC. This chain uses TRBV6-5 with TRBJ1-2; 9 bases are shared with TRBD1. The CDR3 covers 11 residues. CDR1 is MNHEY, CDR2 SVGAGI, per germline. Unmatched junction bases numbered 3, after V lost 8 bases and J lost 8 bases.

The chain employs TRBV7-8 and TRBJ2-2, with D possibly TRBD2 on 6 matching bases. Deletions cut 3 bases from V and 6 bases from J, with 11 bases between. Per the germline V gene, CDR1 is SGHVS and CDR2 is FQNEAQ. This CDR3 is built from 14 residues. The CDR3 DNA sequence: TGTGCCAGCAGCTTGGGACTGCAGCCCGGGGAGCTGTTTTTT. As protein: CASSLGLQPGELFF.

This clonotype has at least ten counts. The rearrangement joins TRBV20-1 to TRBJ2-3, with TRBD2 as a possible D gene (6 bases). Trimming removed 5 bases from V and 6 bases from J, with 12 bases in between. CDR1 DFQATT and CDR2 SNEGSKA come from the germline V gene (reference sequence). The CDR3 is made up of 12 amino acids. The CDR3, as DNA: TGCAGTGCTGACGCGGGGTCGGATACGCAGTATTTT. Amino acid sequence: CSADAGSDTQYF.

The V call is TRBV12-3 or TRBV12-4, the J call TRBJ2-3; 14 bases map to TRBD2. The V segment lost 6 bases and the J segment 3 bases; nucleotides outside the gene matches: 5. CDR3 length equals 16 residues. The CDR3, as DNA: TGTGCCAGCAGGTCGGGACTAGCGGGGGAAACAGATACGCAGTATTTT. Protein sequence: CASRSGLAGETDTQYF.

This clonotype occurred many times. This chain connects TRBV7-2 to TRBJ2-5; 10 nucleotides match TRBD2. This CDR3 comprises 17 residues. V shed 2 bases and J 5 bases; nucleotides not matched to a gene: 11. Germline lookup yields CDR1 SGHTA and CDR2 FQGNSA. The CDR3 DNA reads as TGTGCCAGCAGCTTATACCCCCAGCGGGGGGGCCTGGAGACCCAGTACTTC. The encoded protein is CASSLYPQRGGLETQYF.

This clonotype has only a few counts. This chain links TRBV18 with TRBJ2-7, with TRBD1 identical over 8 bases. The CDR3 runs to 16 residues. V was clipped by 2 bases and J by 5 bases; unmatched bases: 11. Per the germline V gene, CDR1 is KGHSH and CDR2 is LQKENI. This CDR3 is CASSPGQGESPHEQYF. Written as DNA, the CDR3 is TGTGCCAGCTCACCAGGACAGGGAGAATCGCCCCACGAGCAGTACTTC.

The CDR3 reads CASSPFLEGGGVETQYF. For the CDR3, the DNA is TGTGCCAGCAGCCCCTTTTTGGAGGGTGGCGGGGTAGAGACCCAGTACTTC. The V call is TRBV28, the J call TRBJ2-5; TRBD2 is a possible D gene (6 bases). The germline V gene encodes CDR1 MDHEN and CDR2 SYDVKM. Trimming pared 6 bases from V and 4 bases from J, leaving 24 bases between. The CDR3 spans 17 residues.

This clonotype was picked up a small number of times. The chain recombines TRBV29-1 with TRBJ2-5, with D unresolved. The CDR3 is made up of 11 amino acids. Trimming stripped 6 bases from V and 2 bases from J, with 7 bases between. Germline V gene sequence: CDR1 SQVTM, CDR2 ANQGSEA. The CDR3 loop reads CSVRGQETQYF. The CDR3 DNA reads as TGCAGCGTGAGAGGTCAAGAGACCCAGTACTTC.

A note on this clonotype: A much larger clone lies a single base off, so this may be a read error. The rearrangement joins TRBV2 to TRBJ2-7; D ambiguous. Looked up from germline, CDR1 is SNHLY and CDR2 is FYNNEI. Trimming removed 7 bases from V and 6 bases from J, with 10 bases in between. This CDR3 has 11 residues. The CDR3 protein is CASTVGCEQYF. The DNA for the CDR3 is TGTGCCAGCACCGTAGGGTGCGAGCAGTACTTC.

This clonotype came up many times. This chain links TRBV4-2 with TRBJ1-6; D remains unclear. CDR3 length: 15 amino acids. Trimming removed 0 bases from V and 13 bases from J, with 16 bases in between. CDR1 and CDR2 from the germline V gene are LGHNA and YNFKEQ. CDR3 residues: CASSQDPGPEEPLHF. CDR3 coding DNA: TGTGCCAGCAGCCAAGATCCCGGTCCGGAGGAGCCCCTCCACTTT.

This clonotype was seen only a few times. The J gene is TRBJ1-3, the V gene TRBV4-1; D gene unclear. Germline values: CDR1 MGHRA, CDR2 YSYEKL. The CDR3 is 17 residues long. The V end lost 0 bases, the J end lost 4 bases, and 16 bases lay between the germline ends. The CDR3 DNA reads as TGCGCCAGCAGCCAAGAGACTCTAATAGCCTTGGGAAACACCATATATTTT. Encoded protein: CASSQETLIALGNTIYF.

This clonotype was detected only a few times. The rearrangement uses TRBV21-1 and TRBJ2-1; TRBD1 is the table's D call and was not checked against the DNA. TRBV21-1 is listed as a pseudogene. This CDR3 is 12 amino acids long. The CDR3 loop is CASSRGTNEQFF. CDR3 sequence (DNA): TGTGCCAGCAGCAGGGGCACCAATGAGCAGTTCTTC.

This clonotype was counted many times. CDR3 in amino acids: CASSLAVGGQLQYF. The CDR3 DNA reads TGTGCCAGCAGTTTAGCGGTTGGCGGGCAGTTACAGTATTTT. The V gene is TRBV12-3 or TRBV12-4, the J gene TRBJ2-3, with D possibly being TRBD2 (5 bases). The CDR3 is 14 amino acids. Between the trimmed V and J ends, which lost 0 bases and 12 bases, there was a span of 16 bases.

The V and J genes are TRBV11-2 and TRBJ2-5; 7 bases agree with TRBD2. The germline V gene encodes CDR1 SGHAT and CDR2 FQNNGV. The V segment lost 5 bases and the J segment 10 bases; nucleotides outside the gene matches: 13. The CDR3 spans 14 residues. In DNA form, the CDR3 reads TGTGCCAGCAGCGATACAAGCGGGGATTTCCACCAGTACTTC. This sequence encodes CASSDTSGDFHQYF.

This clonotype was found many times. The V call is TRBV29-1, the J call TRBJ1-2; D call uncertain. The ends were cut back, 1 base at V and 8 bases at J, with 17 bases in the middle. Germline V gene sequence: CDR1 SQVTM, CDR2 ANQGSEA. This CDR3 is built from 14 residues. The CDR3 region is CSVEGVDLLRGYTF. CDR3 nucleotides: TGCAGCGTTGAAGGGGTCGACTTACTGAGGGGCTACACCTTC.

The gene calls are TRBV5-4 and TRBJ1-5; no clear D gene. V lost 4 bases and J 2 bases, leaving 10 bases between the germline ends. CDR3 length equals 14 residues. Per germline, CDR1 SGHNT and CDR2 YYREEE (reference sequence). This chain's CDR3 is CASSLGLGNQPQHF. CDR3 nucleotide sequence: TGTGCCAGCAGCCTTGGGCTAGGCAATCAGCCCCAGCATTTT.

The V call is TRBV12-5, the J call TRBJ2-3; TRBD2 matches 7 bases. CDR3 length equals 15 residues. J lost 4 bases, V lost 4 bases, and 8 bases had no gene match. CDR1 and CDR2 from the germline V gene are LGHNT and FRNRAP. The CDR3 loop is CASGSDSGLPDTQYF. As DNA, the CDR3 is TGTGCTAGTGGTTCTGACTCGGGACTACCAGATACGCAGTATTTT.